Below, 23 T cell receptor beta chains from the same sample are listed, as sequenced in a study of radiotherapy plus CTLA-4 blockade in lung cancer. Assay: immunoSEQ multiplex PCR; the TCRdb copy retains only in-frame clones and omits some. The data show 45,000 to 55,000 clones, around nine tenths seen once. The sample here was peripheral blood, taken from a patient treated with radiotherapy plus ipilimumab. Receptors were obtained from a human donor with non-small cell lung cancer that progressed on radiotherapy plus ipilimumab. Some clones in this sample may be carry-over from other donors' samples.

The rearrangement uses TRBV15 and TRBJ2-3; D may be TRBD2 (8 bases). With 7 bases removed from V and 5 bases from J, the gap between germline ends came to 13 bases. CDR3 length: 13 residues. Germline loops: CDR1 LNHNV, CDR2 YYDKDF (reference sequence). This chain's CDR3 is CATKGAGGDTQYF. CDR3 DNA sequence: TGTGCCACCAAGGGGGCGGGGGGAGATACGCAGTATTTT.

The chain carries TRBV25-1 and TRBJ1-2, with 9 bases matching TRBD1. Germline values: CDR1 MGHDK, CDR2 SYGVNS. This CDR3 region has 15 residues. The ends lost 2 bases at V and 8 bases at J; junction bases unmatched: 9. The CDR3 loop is CASSEAGTGTRGYTF. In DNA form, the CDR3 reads TGTGCCAGCAGTGAAGCCGGGACAGGGACAAGGGGCTACACCTTC.

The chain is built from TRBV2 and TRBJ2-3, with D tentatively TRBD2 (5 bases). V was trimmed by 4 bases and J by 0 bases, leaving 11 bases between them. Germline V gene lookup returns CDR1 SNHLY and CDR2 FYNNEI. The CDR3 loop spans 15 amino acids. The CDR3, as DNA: TGTGCCAGCAGTGGACTAACCTATAGCACAGATACGCAGTATTTT. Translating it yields CASSGLTYSTDTQYF.

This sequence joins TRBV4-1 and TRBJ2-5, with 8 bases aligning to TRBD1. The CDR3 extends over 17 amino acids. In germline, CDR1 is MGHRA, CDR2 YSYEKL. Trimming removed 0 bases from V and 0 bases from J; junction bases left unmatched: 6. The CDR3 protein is CASSQDDRGRYQETQYF. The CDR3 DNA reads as TGCGCCAGCAGCCAAGATGACAGGGGTAGGTACCAAGAGACCCAGTACTTC.

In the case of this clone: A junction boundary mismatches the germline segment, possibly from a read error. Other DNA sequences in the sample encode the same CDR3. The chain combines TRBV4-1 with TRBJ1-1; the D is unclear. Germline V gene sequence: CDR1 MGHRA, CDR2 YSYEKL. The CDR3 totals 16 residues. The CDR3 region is CASSQDWVRARVEAFF. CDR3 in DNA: TGCGCCAGCAGCCAAGATTGGGTCCGCGCGAGGGTTGAAGCCTTCTTT.

As DNA, the CDR3 is TGTGCCAGCAGTTTCACAGGCCAGCAAGAGACCCAGTACTTC. Its translation is CASSFTGQQETQYF. V and J are TRBV27 and TRBJ2-5, with a tentative D call TRBD1 (5 bases). Germline V gives CDR1 MNHEY, CDR2 SMNVEV (reference sequence). The CDR3 is made up of 14 amino acids. With 3 bases removed from V and 2 bases from J, the gap between germline ends came to 10 bases.

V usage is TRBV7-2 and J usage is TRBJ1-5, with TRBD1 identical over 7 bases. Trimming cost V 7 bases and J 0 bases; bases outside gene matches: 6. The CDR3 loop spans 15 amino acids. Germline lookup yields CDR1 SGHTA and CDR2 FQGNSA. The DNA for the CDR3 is TGTGCCAGCACCCGGGACAGTGTTAGCAATCAGCCCCAGCATTTT. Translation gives CASTRDSVSNQPQHF.

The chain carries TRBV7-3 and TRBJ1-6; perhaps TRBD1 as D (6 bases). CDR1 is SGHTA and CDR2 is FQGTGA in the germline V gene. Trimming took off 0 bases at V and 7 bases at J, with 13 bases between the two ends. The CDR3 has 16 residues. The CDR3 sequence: CASSLTLGQKNSPLHF. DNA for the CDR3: TGTGCCAGCAGCTTAACGTTGGGACAAAAAAATTCACCCCTCCACTTT.

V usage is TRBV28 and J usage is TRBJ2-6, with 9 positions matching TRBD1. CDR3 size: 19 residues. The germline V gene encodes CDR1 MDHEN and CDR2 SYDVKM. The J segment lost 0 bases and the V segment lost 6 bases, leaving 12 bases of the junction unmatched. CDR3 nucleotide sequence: TGTGCCAGCAGCCCCCAACCGGGACAGGGAGGCTCTGGGGCCAACGTCCTGACTTTC. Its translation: CASSPQPGQGGSGANVLTF.

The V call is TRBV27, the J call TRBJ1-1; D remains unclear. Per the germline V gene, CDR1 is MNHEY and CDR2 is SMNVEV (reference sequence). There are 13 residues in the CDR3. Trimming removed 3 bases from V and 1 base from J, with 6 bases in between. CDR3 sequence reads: CASSLYRNTEAFF. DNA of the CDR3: TGTGCCAGCAGTTTGTACAGGAACACTGAAGCTTTCTTT.

CDR3 bases: TGTGCCAGCAGCCCCAGCGGGACTAGCACAGATACGCAGTATTTT. It specifies CASSPSGTSTDTQYF. V is TRBV7-2 and J is TRBJ2-3, with 7 bases matching TRBD2. This CDR3 is 15 amino acids long. After removal of 5 bases from V and 0 bases from J, the junction contained 5 bases not matched to a gene. CDR1 and CDR2 from the germline V gene are SGHTA and FQGNSA.

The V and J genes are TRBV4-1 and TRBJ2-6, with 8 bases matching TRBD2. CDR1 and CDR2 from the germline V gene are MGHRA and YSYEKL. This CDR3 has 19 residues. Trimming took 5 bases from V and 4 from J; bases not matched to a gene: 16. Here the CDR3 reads CASSASGGLVPGGANVLTF. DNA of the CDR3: TGCGCCAGCAGCGCCAGCGGGGGCCTGGTCCCAGGGGGGGCCAACGTCCTGACTTTC.

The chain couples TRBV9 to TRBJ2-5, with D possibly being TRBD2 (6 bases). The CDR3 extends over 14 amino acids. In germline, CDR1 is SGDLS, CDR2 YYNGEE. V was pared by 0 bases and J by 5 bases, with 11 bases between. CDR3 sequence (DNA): TGTGCCAGCAGCGTAGGTGTTAGCGGTGAGACCCAGTACTTC. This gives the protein CASSVGVSGETQYF. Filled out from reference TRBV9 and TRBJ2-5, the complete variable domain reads DSGVTQTPKHLITATGQRVTLRCSPRSGDLSVYWYQQSLDQGLQFLIQYYNGEERAKGNILERFSAQQFPDLHSELNLSSLELGDSALYFCASSVGVSGETQYFGPGTRLLVL.

This CDR3 is CASSEGAGGTRHYEQYF. The CDR3 region has the DNA TGCGCCAGCAGTGAAGGGGCGGGCGGGACTAGACACTACGAGCAGTACTTC. The chain combines TRBV10-2 with TRBJ2-7; 8 nucleotides match TRBD2. V lost 3 bases, J lost 3 bases, and 13 bases stayed unmatched. Germline V gene lookup returns CDR1 WSHSY and CDR2 SAAADI. This CDR3 spans 17 amino acids.

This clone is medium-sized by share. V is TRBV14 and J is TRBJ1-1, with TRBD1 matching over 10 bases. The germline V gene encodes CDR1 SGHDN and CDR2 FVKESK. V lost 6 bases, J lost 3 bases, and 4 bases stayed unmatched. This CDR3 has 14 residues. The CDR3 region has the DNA TGTGCCAGCAGGCTTGGGACAGGGGACACTGAAGCTTTCTTT. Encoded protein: CASRLGTGDTEAFF.

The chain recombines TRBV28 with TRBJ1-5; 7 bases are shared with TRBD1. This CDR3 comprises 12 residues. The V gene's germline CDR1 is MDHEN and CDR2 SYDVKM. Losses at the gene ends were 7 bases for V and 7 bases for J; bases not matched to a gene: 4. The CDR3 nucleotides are TGTGCCAGCAACGAGGGGGCGCAGCCCCAGCATTTT. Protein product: CASNEGAQPQHF.

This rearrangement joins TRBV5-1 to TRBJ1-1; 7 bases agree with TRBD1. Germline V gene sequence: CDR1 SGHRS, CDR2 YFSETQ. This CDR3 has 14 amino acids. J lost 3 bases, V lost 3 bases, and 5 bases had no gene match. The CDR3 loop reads CASSSTGADTEAFF. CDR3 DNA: TGCGCCAGCAGCTCTACAGGGGCTGACACTGAAGCTTTCTTT.

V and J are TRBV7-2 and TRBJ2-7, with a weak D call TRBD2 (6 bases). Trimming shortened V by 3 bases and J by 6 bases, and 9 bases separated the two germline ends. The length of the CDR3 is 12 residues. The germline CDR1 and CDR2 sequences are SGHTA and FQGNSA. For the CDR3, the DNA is TGTGCCAGCAGCTTTAGCGGTGTCGAGCAGTACTTC. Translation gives CASSFSGVEQYF.

DNA for the CDR3: TGCGCCAGCAGCCAATCATTAGGGACAGGGGGCGGCGAGCAGTACTTC. This codes for CASSQSLGTGGGEQYF. The V gene is TRBV4-3, the J gene TRBJ2-7; the match to TRBD1 covers 12 bases. The CDR3 extends over 16 amino acids. CDR1 and CDR2 from the germline V gene are LGHNA and YSLEER. Germline trimming cut 2 bases from V and 6 bases from J; bases unmatched to any gene: 8.

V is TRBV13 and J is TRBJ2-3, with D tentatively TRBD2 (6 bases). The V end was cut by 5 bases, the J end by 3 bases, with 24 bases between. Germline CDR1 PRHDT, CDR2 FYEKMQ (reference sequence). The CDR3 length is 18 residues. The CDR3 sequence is CASSPAGGIIRGTDTQYF. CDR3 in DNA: TGTGCCAGCAGCCCTGCCGGCGGGATTATCCGGGGGACAGATACGCAGTATTTT.

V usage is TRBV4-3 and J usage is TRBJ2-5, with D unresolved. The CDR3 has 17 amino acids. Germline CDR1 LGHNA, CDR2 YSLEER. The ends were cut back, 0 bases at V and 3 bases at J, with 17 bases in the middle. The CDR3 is CASSQDRAVRHKETQYF. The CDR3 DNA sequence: TGCGCCAGCAGCCAAGATCGTGCGGTTAGGCACAAAGAGACCCAGTACTTC.

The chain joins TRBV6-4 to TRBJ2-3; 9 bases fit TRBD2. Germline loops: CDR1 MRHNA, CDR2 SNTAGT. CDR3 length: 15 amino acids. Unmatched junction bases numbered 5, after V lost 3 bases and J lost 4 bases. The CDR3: CASSEGSGGPDTQYF. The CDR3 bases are TGTGCCAGCAGTGAAGGTAGCGGGGGTCCAGATACGCAGTATTTT.

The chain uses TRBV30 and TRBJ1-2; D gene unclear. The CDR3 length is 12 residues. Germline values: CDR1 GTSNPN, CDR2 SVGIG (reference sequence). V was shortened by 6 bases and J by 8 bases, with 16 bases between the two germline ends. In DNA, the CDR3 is TGTGCCTGCCAGCTGGGCTTTCTAGGCTACACCTTC. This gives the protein CACQLGFLGYTF.